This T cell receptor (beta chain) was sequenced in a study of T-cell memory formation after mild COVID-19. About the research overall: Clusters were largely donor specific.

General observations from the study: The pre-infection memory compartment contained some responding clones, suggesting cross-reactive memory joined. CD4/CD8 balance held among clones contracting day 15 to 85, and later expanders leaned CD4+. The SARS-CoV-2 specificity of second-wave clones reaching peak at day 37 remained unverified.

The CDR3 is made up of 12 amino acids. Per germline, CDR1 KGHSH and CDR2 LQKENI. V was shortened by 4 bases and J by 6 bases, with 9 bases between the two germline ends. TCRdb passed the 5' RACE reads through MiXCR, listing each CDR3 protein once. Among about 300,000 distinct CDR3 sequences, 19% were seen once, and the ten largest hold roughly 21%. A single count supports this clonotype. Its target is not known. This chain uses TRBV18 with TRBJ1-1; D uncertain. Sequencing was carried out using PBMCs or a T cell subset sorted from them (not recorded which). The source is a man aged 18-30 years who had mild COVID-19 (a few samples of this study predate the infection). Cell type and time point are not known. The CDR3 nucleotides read TGTGCCAGCTCACTCCAAAGGGCTGAAGCTTTCTTT. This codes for CASSLQRAEAFF.